This section outlines one T cell receptor (beta chain) sequence together with its context. Its recognized antigen is unknown. The record has no base qualities; no much larger clone is one base away. The time point label corresponds to: pre-sensitization, week 0. In light of the paper, this sample's treatment or condition label describes: therapeutic diphenylcyclopropenone sensitization with weekly scalp DPC. Blood at each patch-test visit was drawn before the patch test was applied. Patients were eligible if aged 18 to 70, diagnosed with alopecia and judged suitable for DPC therapy, and pregnant patients were excluded. Total RNA was extracted from unfractionated whole blood collected in Tempus Blood RNA tubes. For CDR1 and CDR2, the germline V gene lists MDHEN and SYDVKM. The CDR3 contains 13 residues, cysteine and phenylalanine counted. Left in the record is the CDR3 DNA by itself, 39 bases read in frame from the first base.

These data are taken from a study of human T cells and chemical hapten exposure (dated by TCRdb to the early 2020s). Turning to the overall study: For sensitization, 2% DPC in acetone was applied to a roughly 2 cm by roughly 2 cm area of upper inner arm skin. Libraries were pooled for sequencing, and per-sample TCR yields varied mainly because of small differences in library volumes within the pool. Peripheral blood TCR repertoire changes were tracked in vivo in alopecia patients during primary and secondary sensitization to the hapten diphenylcyclopropenone (DPC). Patients additionally received weekly therapeutic DPC doses to the scalp throughout the roughly 25-week study period. Patch testing was done on the upper back using Finn chambers containing 0.01% DPC, and results were scored after 6 days according to International Contact Dermatitis Research Group standards. For TCR sequencing, blood came from approximately 29 alopecia patients at anywhere from one to four time points (pre-sensitization, 2, 6 and 24 weeks). Alopecia areata with under or over 50% scalp involvement, alopecia totalis and alopecia universalis were represented in the patient cohort, which was mostly female. Blood samples were taken from patients before sensitization (week 0) and then at 2, 6 and about 24 weeks after DPC sensitization. Results and caveats for the whole study, not just this receptor: Because all patients had alopecia, a presumed autoimmune disease, the immune response of the patients might differ from that of healthy individuals. The number of PT1 expanded TCRs positively correlated with patch test score, significant at thresholds 8, 16 and 32 but not 4. No change with DPC sensitization was found in the number of TCRs above 1 in 1000 frequency, and no evidence of global repertoire structure alterations was found. Expanded TCRs formed significantly more large CDR3 similarity clusters than pre-sensitization or healthy control sets, consistent with antigen-driven responses. Repeated subsampling changed both the strength of the expansion versus patch-test correlation and the threshold at which that correlation became significant.

Libraries were prepared through RACE. TCRdb records NextSeq 500 as the sequencer. Library preparation attached unique molecular identifiers to individual cDNA molecules for quantitative, reproducible TCR counting. Both TCR alpha and TCR beta chains were sequenced from each blood RNA sample. Regarding the original processing steps: Samples had a median of around 92,000 TCRs, with a range from about 20,000 to 690,600. V, J and CDR3 annotation of the TCR reads was carried out using the Decombinator software suite. To make PS versus PT1 abundance plots, every sample was subsampled to the same number of TCRs (28,000). Expanded TCRs were defined as absent before sensitization and observed at least eight times at the 2-week time point. Using fastp trimming at Q25 and MiXCR clonotype assembly, TCRdb reanalyzed the public sequencing data and kept in-frame beta chains. Duplicate CDR3 protein sequences are folded into a single record with the most common DNA and genes. For this entry, the V and J calls and clone size follow TCRdb and not the study's own pipeline. In this sample the table shows some 360,000 distinct CDR3 sequences, around 5.5% of which occur a single time. Around 2.6% of the sample is taken by the ten largest.

This TCR came from a woman aged 50 to 60 with alopecia areata. Some clones in this sample may be carry-over from other donors' samples. The chain links TRBV28 with TRBJ2-6; the D gene assignment is ambiguous. This specimen consisted of whole blood, obtained in connection with sensitization to the hapten diphenylcyclopropenone (DPC). Read as DNA, the sequence is TGTGCTTACTCAGAGAACGGGGCCAACGTCCTGACTTTC. Translation gives CAYSENGANVLTF.